The source of this T cell receptor beta chain is a study of regulatory T cells in long-lasting Graves disease (dated by TCRdb to the early 2020s). Context from the whole study: To count as having persistent Graves' disease, a patient had to have received antithyroid drug treatment for over 5 years with TSH receptor autoantibodies remaining persistently positive. A total of around 35 samples underwent TCR sequencing: around 13 from persistent and about 20 from newly diagnosed Graves' disease patients. Persistent Graves' disease patients in the clinical cohort had taken antithyroid drugs for approximately ten years on average. The study took place in China and was registered as a clinical trial. Patients with persistent Graves' disease were compared with patients with newly diagnosed Graves' disease using TCR sequencing and RNA sequencing of peripheral blood. The research as a whole found: The small sample size was acknowledged by the authors as a limitation that may reduce accuracy. Sequencing and analysis were limited to the TCR beta chain. Lower TCR Shannon entropy and fewer highly expanded clones were observed in persistent Graves' disease patients than in newly diagnosed patients, which suggested clonal expansion. A larger number of public clonotypes was shared among persistent patients (approximately 2,500) than among newly diagnosed patients (about 990). Only peripheral blood was studied, because thyroid tissue, the primary lesion, was inaccessible. Preferential use of TRBV28, TRBJ1-2 and TRBJ2-5 was observed in persistent disease, whereas TRBV20-1 and TRBJ2-1 were favored in newly diagnosed disease.

The library was prepared using multiplex PCR. The listed sequencing device is Illumina HiSeq 4000. CDR3 regions were amplified by Arm-PCR with iRepertoire HTBI primers to construct TCR beta libraries. Before sequencing, the PCR products went through gel purification. In the original analysis: Gene usage analysis of CDR3 amino acid clonotypes used the roughly 62 TRBV and around 14 TRBJ segments found across samples. COPE and FqMerger were used to merge the filtered high-quality paired reads into contigs. BLAST was used to align contigs to IMGT TRBV, TRBD and TRBJ reference genes, and CDR3 was defined according to IMGT. Any clonotype with a frequency above 0.1% was classified as a highly expanded clone. Shannon entropy was used to measure repertoire diversity, and the Gini coefficient was used to measure V-J evenness. A clonotype was considered public if more than one individual shared it. In-frame beta chains were kept once TCRdb had trimmed the public reads at Q25 with fastp and called clones with MiXCR. CDR3 protein sequences are deduplicated, and each keeps its most common genes and DNA. These V and J calls are TCRdb output, not the study's own analysis. Counted in this sample were a few hundred thousand distinct CDR3 sequences; roughly 25% of them appeared once. In total, the top ten clones hold approximately 27% of the sample.

Counted from cysteine to phenylalanine, this CDR3 has 14 amino acids. The DNA shown is the 42-base CDR3, in frame from base 1. The germline V gene encodes CDR1 MNHEY and CDR2 SVGAGI. There are many counts of this clonotype. Its antigen is not yet known. At one end, the junction sequence differs from germline, possibly due to a read error. Explained via the paper, the time point label denotes: persistent/refractory GD, antithyroid drugs over 5 years with positive TRAb. For both TCR sequencing and RNA sequencing, RNA was extracted from PBMCs in TRIzol. The diagnosis of Graves' disease followed American Thyroid Association guidelines. The patients came from an endocrinology department in Xi'an, China. From each patient, about 8.9 milliliters of peripheral blood was collected into an EDTA anticoagulant tube. Ficoll Paque Plus density gradient separation was used to isolate PBMCs, and no further T cell sorting was done. RNA quality was checked with an Agilent 2100 Bioanalyzer and agarose gel, and concentration with a NanoDrop 2000.

The material sequenced was peripheral blood mononuclear cells (PBMCs), taken when the disease was refractory, from a patient treated with antithyroid drugs. The V and J segments used are TRBV6-5 and TRBJ1-4, with 9 central nucleotides matching TRBD1. This sequence originates from a woman aged 40 to 55 with Graves disease. Donor details come from another sample of the same person, matched by shared clones. CDR3 protein: CASTYRGRGEKLFF. The DNA sequence is as follows: TGTGCCAGCACTTACAGGGGGCGCGGTGAAAAACTGTTTTTT.